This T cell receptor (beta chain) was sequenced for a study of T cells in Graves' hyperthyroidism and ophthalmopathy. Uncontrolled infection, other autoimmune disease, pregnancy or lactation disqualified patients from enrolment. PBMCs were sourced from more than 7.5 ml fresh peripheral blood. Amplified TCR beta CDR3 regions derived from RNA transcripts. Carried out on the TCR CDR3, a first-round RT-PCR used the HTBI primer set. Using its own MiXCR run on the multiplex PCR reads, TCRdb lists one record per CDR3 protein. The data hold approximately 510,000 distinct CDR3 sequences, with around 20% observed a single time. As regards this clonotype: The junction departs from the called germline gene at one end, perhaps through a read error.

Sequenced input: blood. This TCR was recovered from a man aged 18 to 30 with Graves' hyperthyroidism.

CDR3 bases: TGCGCCAGCAGCTCCGACAGGGGAAGAGCTTGCTTT. Protein: CASSSDRGRACF. The rearrangement uses TRBV5-1 and TRBJ1-1, with 8 bases matching TRBD1. Per germline, CDR1 SGHRS and CDR2 YFSETQ. This CDR3 spans 12 amino acids.